These 24 T cell receptor beta chains were all obtained from the same sample, sequenced in a study of T cell repertoires in cytomegalovirus infection. TCRdb reprocessed the reads with MiXCR, giving one entry per CDR3 protein. The sample shows 350,000 to 450,000 distinct CDR3 sequences, roughly 20% of them seen only once. The sequenced sample was PBMCs. Receptor source: a human donor in good health (CMV status not recorded). Some clones in this sample may be carry-over from other donors' samples.

The chain uses TRBV7-8 and TRBJ2-7; 7 nucleotides line up with TRBD1. Unmatched junction bases numbered 16, after V lost 5 bases and J lost 6 bases. The CDR3 runs to 16 residues. Germline CDR1 SGHVS, CDR2 FQNEAQ. The CDR3 coding sequence is TGTGCCAGCAGCCAAACAGGGGCCAATACACCTACCGAGCAGTACTTC. Translation: CASSQTGANTPTEQYF. Full variable domain (outside the CDR3, taken from reference TRBV7-8 and TRBJ2-7): GAGVSQSPRYKVAKRGQDVALRCDPISGHVSLFWYQQALGQGPEFLTYFQNEAQLDKSGLPSDRFFAERPEGSVSTLKIQRTQQEDSAVYLCASSQTGANTPTEQYFGPGTRLTVT.

The chain recombines TRBV5-5 with TRBJ1-1; no reliable D call. The CDR3 consists of 17 residues. V was pared by 3 bases and J by 2 bases, with 20 bases between. From germline, CDR1 is SGHKS and CDR2 YYEKEE (reference sequence). The CDR3 here is CASSSRGNVPSNTEAFF. The DNA of the CDR3 is TGTGCCAGCAGCTCCCGGGGAAACGTCCCCTCAAACACTGAAGCTTTCTTT.

This clonotype was seen only a few times. The rearrangement links TRBV5-5 to TRBJ2-5; 7 bases agree with TRBD1. J lost 3 bases, V lost 2 bases, and 4 bases had no gene match. This CDR3 is built from 14 residues. The germline gives CDR1 SGHKS, CDR2 YYEKEE (reference sequence). The CDR3 DNA is TGTGCCAGCAGCTTAGGGGGACAGAAAGAGACCCAGTACTTC. Translation: CASSLGGQKETQYF.

This clonotype occurred a few times. The V call is TRBV2, the J call TRBJ1-2; 7 bases are shared with TRBD1. CDR1 and CDR2 (germline): SNHLY, FYNNEI. Unmatched junction bases numbered 13, after V lost 2 bases and J lost 10 bases. The CDR3 totals 15 residues. The CDR3, as DNA: TGTGCCAGCAGTGAAATCCGTAGGACAGGAATATTCTACACCTTC. As protein: CASSEIRRTGIFYTF.

The V call is TRBV7-2, the J call TRBJ2-7; perhaps TRBD2 as D (6 bases). The CDR3 has 15 amino acids. Germline values: CDR1 SGHTA, CDR2 FQGNSA. Trimming left V 3 bases short and J 3 bases short, with 15 bases between. The CDR3 is CASSFRGSTIYEQYF. The CDR3 DNA follows: TGTGCCAGCAGCTTCCGGGGGAGCACCATCTACGAGCAGTACTTC.

This clonotype was seen only a few times. A read error may explain this, as a much larger clone is one base away. The chain recombines TRBV6-5 with TRBJ2-7, with D maybe TRBD1 (5 bases). The CDR3 is 13 residues long. Trimming shortened V by 2 bases and J by 2 bases, and 7 bases separated the two germline ends. Germline-derived CDR1 and CDR2 are MNHEY and SVGAGI. The CDR3 loop reads CASSYDRTYEQYF. CDR3 bases: TGTGCCAGCAGTTACGACAGAACCTACGAGCAGTACTTC.

This clonotype was detected many times. This rearrangement joins TRBV12-3 or TRBV12-4 to TRBJ2-5; unclear D gene. Trimming took off 5 bases at V and 3 bases at J, with 10 bases between the two ends. The CDR3 is 13 residues long. The CDR3 is CASSPGIKETQYF. The DNA of the CDR3 is TGTGCCAGCAGTCCCGGTATCAAAGAGACCCAGTACTTC.

The V gene is TRBV12-3 or TRBV12-4, the J gene TRBJ1-2; no clear D. CDR3 length: 12 residues. V was cut by 8 bases and J by 0 bases, with 7 bases left in between. The chain's CDR3 is CASGRSNYGYTF. CDR3 nucleotides: TGTGCCAGCGGTCGGTCTAACTATGGCTACACCTTC.

The chain couples TRBV20-1 to TRBJ2-5; D ambiguous. CDR3 size: 13 residues. CDR1 is DFQATT, CDR2 SNEGSKA, per germline (reference sequence). V was trimmed by 0 bases and J by 2 bases, leaving 7 bases between them. CDR3 region: CSARDPQQETQYF. The CDR3 region has the DNA TGCAGTGCTAGAGACCCCCAACAAGAGACCCAGTACTTC.

The rearrangement joins TRBV19 to TRBJ2-3; unclear D gene. Germline V gene data show CDR1 as LNHDA and CDR2 as SQIVND (reference sequence). V lost 2 bases to trimming and J lost 4 bases, with 10 bases between them. The CDR3 runs to 14 residues. Here the CDR3 reads CASSIRSGADTQYF. The CDR3 DNA follows: TGTGCCAGTAGTATAAGGTCCGGAGCAGATACGCAGTATTTT.

This clonotype was counted ten times or more. The rearrangement joins TRBV10-3 to TRBJ1-2; D is unclear. Germline CDR1 and CDR2: ENHRY and SYGVKD. V shed 10 bases and J shed 6 bases, with 21 bases lying between them. The CDR3 is 14 amino acids. Here the CDR3 reads CANPPHSEVDGYTF. CDR3 nucleotides: TGTGCCAACCCCCCCCACAGCGAGGTGGATGGCTACACCTTC.

The chain couples TRBV27 to TRBJ1-1, with TRBD1 matching 12 bases. Losses at the gene ends were 5 bases for V and 4 bases for J; bases not matched to a gene: 11. This CDR3 comprises 17 residues. Germline CDR1 is MNHEY and CDR2 is SMNVEV (reference sequence). CDR3 nucleotides: TGTGCCAGCAGTCTCGGGACAGGGGGCGATTTTGTCACTGAAGCTTTCTTT. This encodes CASSLGTGGDFVTEAFF.

This clonotype was seen at least ten times. The gene calls are TRBV2 and TRBJ2-5; 8 bases match TRBD2. The ends lost 5 bases at V and 5 bases at J; junction bases unmatched: 10. This CDR3 is built from 15 residues. Germline-derived CDR1 and CDR2 are SNHLY and FYNNEI. The CDR3: CASSLGTRSRETQYF. The CDR3, as DNA: TGTGCCAGCAGTCTCGGGACTAGATCGCGGGAGACCCAGTACTTC.

A few counts support this clonotype. The gene calls are TRBV7-9 and TRBJ2-3; D is tentatively TRBD1 or TRBD2 (5 bases each). The CDR3 runs 16 residues. Germline CDR1 reads SEHNR; CDR2 reads FQNEAQ (reference sequence). Trimming stripped 3 bases from V and 0 bases from J, with 13 bases between. CDR3 region: CASSFNRDESTDTQYF. Written as DNA, the CDR3 is TGTGCCAGCAGCTTTAACCGGGACGAGAGCACAGATACGCAGTATTTT.

V is TRBV5-8 and J is TRBJ1-1; D remains ambiguous. The CDR3 length is 13 residues. V was trimmed by 4 bases and J by 7 bases, leaving 14 bases between them. Germline V gene lookup returns CDR1 SGHTS and CDR2 YDEGEE. CDR3 sequence (DNA): TGTGCCAGCAGCCCGGATCCCGGGAGTGAAGCTTTCTTT. It encodes CASSPDPGSEAFF.

This clonotype was detected ten times or more. The CDR3 loop reads CASSSPSGGTGYADTQYF. CDR3 nucleotide sequence: TGTGCCAGCAGCTCACCGTCGGGGGGGACAGGGTACGCAGATACGCAGTATTTT. The chain combines TRBV7-2 with TRBJ2-3; D perhaps matches TRBD1 (9 bases). Trimming removed 4 bases from V and 4 bases from J, with 24 bases in between. Germline assignment: CDR1 SGHTA and CDR2 FQGNSA. CDR3 length equals 18 residues.

In this sample, this clonotype turned up many times. This chain links TRBV7-2 with TRBJ1-6, with D possibly being TRBD1 (5 bases). V lost 4 bases, J lost 7 bases, and 14 bases lay in between. CDR3 length equals 15 residues. From germline, CDR1 is SGHTA and CDR2 FQGNSA. The CDR3 nucleotides read TGTGCCAGCAGCTCCCAGACAGCGCTGAATTCACCCCTCCACTTT. As protein: CASSSQTALNSPLHF.

This clonotype showed up just a few times. The chain carries TRBV7-2 and TRBJ2-1, with D tentatively TRBD1 or TRBD2 (5 bases each). The CDR3 is made up of 14 amino acids. V dropped 3 bases and J dropped 8 bases, with 14 bases sitting between them. CDR1 SGHTA and CDR2 FQGNSA come from the germline V gene. Here the CDR3 reads CASSFGLGPDEQFF. Written as DNA, the CDR3 is TGTGCCAGCAGCTTTGGACTGGGGCCGGATGAGCAGTTCTTC.

The V and J genes are TRBV20-1 and TRBJ2-7, with 8 positions matching TRBD2. This CDR3 contains 13 residues. The germline gives CDR1 DFQATT, CDR2 SNEGSKA (reference sequence). V was clipped by 3 bases and J by 5 bases; unmatched bases: 6. This CDR3 is CSASKAGEDEQYF. CDR3 in DNA: TGCAGTGCTAGTAAAGCGGGAGAGGACGAGCAGTACTTC.

The chain joins TRBV29-1 to TRBJ1-2, with 9 bases fitting TRBD1. The CDR3 length is 15 residues. The V gene end was trimmed by 7 bases and the J gene end by 4 bases; junction bases not matched to a gene: 13. Germline V gene sequence: CDR1 SQVTM, CDR2 ANQGSEA. CDR3 amino acids: CSAGRLGQGSYGYTF. In nucleotides, the CDR3 is TGCAGCGCCGGTCGGTTGGGACAGGGTTCCTATGGCTACACCTTC. Looking up the rest from reference TRBV29-1 and TRBJ1-2 gives the full variable domain: SAVISQKPSRDICQRGTSLTIQCQVDSQVTMMFWYRQQPGQSLTLIATANQGSEATYESGFVIDKFPISRPNLTFSTLTVSNMSPEDSSIYLCSAGRLGQGSYGYTFGSGTRLTVV.

The V gene is TRBV7-6, the J gene TRBJ1-4; no reliable D call. The CDR3 is 12 amino acids. V lost 3 bases and J 7 bases, leaving 6 bases between the germline ends. Germline V gives CDR1 SGHVS, CDR2 FNYEAQ. The CDR3 region is CASSFVSEKLFF. CDR3 DNA: TGTGCCAGCAGCTTTGTGTCTGAAAAACTGTTTTTT.

The CDR3 loop is CAISESGGINTGELFF. The DNA for the CDR3 is TGTGCCATCAGTGAGTCCGGGGGAATAAACACCGGGGAGCTGTTTTTT. The rearrangement uses TRBV10-3 and TRBJ2-2, with D perhaps TRBD2 (6 bases). This CDR3 comprises 16 residues. The V gene's germline CDR1 is ENHRY and CDR2 SYGVKD. V was cut by 0 bases and J by 2 bases, with 10 bases left in between.

As regards this clonotype: The CDR3 does not close with the conserved phenylalanine or tryptophan, likely indicating a read error. The chain is built from TRBV10-3 and TRBJ1-1; no reliable D call. Germline V CDR1 and CDR2: ENHRY, SYGVKD. CDR3 length: 13 residues. Trimming removed 7 bases at V and 0 bases at J, with 9 bases between. CDR3 amino acids: CAITQQVNTEAFV. DNA for the CDR3: TGTGCCATCACTCAACAAGTGAACACTGAAGCTTTCGTT.

The rearrangement uses TRBV29-1 and TRBJ2-3; weak D call: TRBD2 (6 bases). From germline, CDR1 is SQVTM and CDR2 ANQGSEA. The CDR3 is made up of 15 amino acids. Between the trimmed V and J ends, which lost 1 base and 3 bases, there was a span of 14 bases. For the CDR3, the DNA is TGCAGCGTTGAAGGCGGGGAGAGTATTACAGATACGCAGTATTTT. The encoded protein is CSVEGGESITDTQYF.